The 22 T cell receptor beta chains given below trace back to one sample, sequenced in a study of cytomegalovirus exposure and HLA in healthy donors. Primers included in the PCR were 60 Vbeta and 13 Jbeta primers. The assay was immunoSEQ multiplex PCR, and TCRdb's table has in-frame clones only and misses some. The sample holds about 130,000 clones; roughly 9.6% are singletons and the top ten take roughly 7%. What was sequenced was PBMCs. The receptor source for this set is a woman aged 40-49 years in good health and CMV-seropositive.

This rearrangement joins TRBV29-1 to TRBJ1-2, with 8 bases that match TRBD1. Per germline, CDR1 SQVTM and CDR2 ANQGSEA. This CDR3 region has 15 residues. Trimming cost V 7 bases and J 8 bases; bases outside gene matches: 18. This CDR3 reads CSDKMPGTGIYGYTF. The DNA for the CDR3 is TGCAGCGACAAAATGCCCGGGACAGGAATTTACGGCTACACCTTC.

This clone came up a few times. The genes are TRBV7-9 and TRBJ1-1; TRBD1 is a possible D gene (5 bases). The germline V gene has CDR1 SEHNR and CDR2 FQNEAQ (reference sequence). V lost 5 bases and J 6 bases, leaving 10 bases between the germline ends. This CDR3 comprises 12 residues. The chain's CDR3 is CASSTDRAEAFF. In DNA, the CDR3 is TGTGCCAGCAGCACAGACAGAGCTGAAGCTTTCTTT.

This clone has more than one count but fewer than ten. The rearrangement joins TRBV19 to TRBJ2-7; D call uncertain. V lost 1 base, J lost 5 bases, and 12 bases lay in between. The CDR3 has 14 amino acids. Germline V CDR1 and CDR2: LNHDA, SQIVND (reference sequence). The CDR3 is CASSIGGGSNEQYF. The CDR3 coding sequence is TGTGCCAGTAGTATAGGCGGCGGCAGTAACGAGCAGTACTTC.

In this sample, this clone turned up a few times. The chain links TRBV6-1 to TRBJ1-3, with D perhaps TRBD1 (6 bases). The CDR3 sequence is 14 residues long. V dropped 4 bases and J dropped 6 bases, with 13 bases sitting between them. Germline CDR1 is MNHNS and CDR2 is SASEGT. CDR3 sequence reads: CASSVTGRENTIYF. The CDR3 DNA follows: TGTGCCAGCAGTGTCACAGGGCGCGAAAACACCATATATTTT.

This chain joins TRBV2 and TRBJ1-1, with TRBD1 matching over 8 bases. The CDR3 contains 19 residues. Trimming at V came to 7 bases and at J to 1 base, leaving 20 bases not matched to a gene. Germline V gene sequence: CDR1 SNHLY, CDR2 FYNNEI. CDR3 in DNA: TGTGCCAGCACTACAAACCCGGACAGGGCATCAATGAGGAACACTGAAGCTTTCTTT. It translates to CASTTNPDRASMRNTEAFF.

The chain links TRBV5-1 to TRBJ1-6, with D possibly TRBD1 on 6 matching bases. The ends were cut back, 4 bases at V and 9 bases at J, with 17 bases in the middle. In germline, CDR1 is SGHRS, CDR2 YFSETQ. This CDR3 is built from 15 residues. CDR3 residues: CASSRDNPGASPLHF. CDR3 sequence (DNA): TGCGCCAGCAGCAGGGACAACCCAGGGGCTTCACCCCTCCACTTT.

This rearrangement joins TRBV9 to TRBJ1-2; 12 bases align to TRBD1. Germline V gene sequence: CDR1 SGDLS, CDR2 YYNGEE. The CDR3 contains 15 residues. The V and J ends lost 4 bases and 7 bases, in that order; junction bases with no gene match: 8. The CDR3 sequence: CASSRDRGRSGGYTF. The CDR3 DNA follows: TGTGCCAGCAGCCGGGACAGGGGGCGTTCTGGTGGCTACACCTTC.

The chain employs TRBV29-1 and TRBJ2-1, with a weak D call TRBD1 (5 bases). Germline V gene sequence: CDR1 SQVTM, CDR2 ANQGSEA. This CDR3 region has 14 residues. Trimming took 1 base from V and 4 from J, leaving 11 bases between them. The CDR3 loop is CSVEGGAVYNEQFF. The CDR3 DNA follows: TGCAGCGTTGAAGGGGGCGCGGTTTACAATGAGCAGTTCTTC.

The rearrangement links TRBV7-9 to TRBJ1-1; D is perhaps TRBD1 (5 bases). With 5 bases removed from V and 0 bases from J, the gap between germline ends came to 10 bases. The germline CDR1 and CDR2 sequences are SEHNR and FQNEAQ (reference sequence). This CDR3 has 14 amino acids. The chain's CDR3 is CASSPGGMNTEAFF. The CDR3 DNA is TGTGCCAGCAGCCCCGGGGGTATGAACACTGAAGCTTTCTTT.

This clone was counted a few times. This chain joins TRBV9 and TRBJ1-4; 7 bases are a match to TRBD1. The CDR3 is 13 residues long. Germline-derived CDR1 and CDR2 are SGDLS and YYNGEE. With 4 bases clipped from V and 11 bases from J, the junction kept 8 bases outside the gene matches. The CDR3 loop reads CASSKPSTGKLFF. The CDR3 region has the DNA TGTGCCAGCAGCAAGCCCTCGACAGGGAAACTGTTTTTT.

J is TRBJ1-4 and V is TRBV6-5; D remains ambiguous. Per germline, CDR1 MNHEY and CDR2 SVGAGI. V lost 6 bases and J 7 bases, leaving 15 bases between the germline ends. This CDR3 has 14 amino acids. DNA for the CDR3: TGTGCCAGCAGCCAAGGTGGCCGGAGTGAAAAACTGTTTTTT. Its translation is CASSQGGRSEKLFF.

This clone was recorded a few times. This chain joins TRBV5-4 and TRBJ1-1; TRBD1 might be the D (5 bases). The CDR3 consists of 17 residues. V was cut by 0 bases and J by 3 bases, with 18 bases left in between. Germline CDR1 reads SGHNT; CDR2 reads YYREEE (reference sequence). The CDR3 here is CASSLGLGGLRDTEAFF. The DNA for the CDR3 is TGTGCCAGCAGCTTGGGGTTGGGGGGTCTTAGGGACACTGAAGCTTTCTTT. The whole variable domain, remainder taken from reference TRBV5-4 and TRBJ1-1, is ETGVTQSPTHLIKTRGQQVTLRCSSQSGHNTVSWYQQALGQGPQFIFQYYREEENGRGNFPPRFSGLQFPNYSSELNVNALELDDSALYLCASSLGLGGLRDTEAFFGQGTRLTVV.

This clone was counted only a few times. The chain joins TRBV7-9 to TRBJ2-7, with 7 nucleotides matching TRBD2. The CDR3 consists of 15 residues. The J segment lost 6 bases and the V segment lost 5 bases, leaving 13 bases of the junction unmatched. The germline CDR1 and CDR2 sequences are SEHNR and FQNEAQ (reference sequence). As DNA, the CDR3 is TGTGCCAGCAGCCCTCCGGCTAGCGGACCAGGCGAGCAGTACTTC. Translated, it gives CASSPPASGPGEQYF.

J is TRBJ2-3 and V is TRBV27; D remains unclear. Germline CDR1 and CDR2: MNHEY and SMNVEV (reference sequence). The CDR3 has 14 residues. V dropped 1 base and J dropped 0 bases, with 5 bases sitting between them. As DNA, the CDR3 is TGTGCCAGCAGTTTATTAGCTAGCACAGATACGCAGTATTTT. It specifies CASSLLASTDTQYF.

The genes are TRBV5-4 and TRBJ1-2; a weak D match, TRBD1 (6 bases). CDR3 length equals 15 residues. In germline, CDR1 is SGHNT, CDR2 YYREEE (reference sequence). Trimming removed 4 bases at V and 8 bases at J, with 21 bases between. CDR3 sequence reads: CASSREGGRGYGYTF. The CDR3 nucleotides are TGTGCCAGCAGCCGGGAGGGGGGCCGGGGGTACGGCTACACCTTC.

V is TRBV5-1 and J is TRBJ1-5, with D perhaps matching TRBD1 (6 bases). The germline V gene has CDR1 SGHRS and CDR2 YFSETQ. The CDR3 consists of 15 residues. Trimming cost V 2 bases and J 6 bases, with 15 bases left between them. CDR3 residues: CASSFFPEGGQPQHF. The CDR3, as DNA: TGCGCCAGCAGCTTTTTTCCGGAAGGGGGTCAGCCCCAGCATTTT.

This clone was counted between two and nine times. This sequence joins TRBV4-1 and TRBJ2-4; a weak D match, TRBD2 (9 bases). The CDR3 has 18 residues. The V end was cut by 0 bases, the J end by 5 bases, with 20 bases between. The germline gives CDR1 MGHRA, CDR2 YSYEKL. CDR3 residues: CASSQDQGASGVENIQYF. The CDR3 coding sequence is TGCGCCAGCAGCCAAGATCAGGGGGCTAGCGGGGTGGAAAACATTCAGTACTTC.

Only a few counts were recorded for this clone. This chain links TRBV29-1 with TRBJ1-2; 7 bases are a match to TRBD1. Germline trimming cut 3 bases from V and 8 bases from J; bases unmatched to any gene: 9. Germline CDR1 and CDR2: SQVTM and ANQGSEA. The CDR3 sequence is 13 residues long. The CDR3 DNA is TGCAGCGTTGATGGGAAGGGGGCATCGGGCTACACCTTC. Its protein is CSVDGKGASGYTF.

This clone was detected a few times. The chain links TRBV18 to TRBJ1-1; 8 bases agree with TRBD1. The CDR3 covers 16 residues. J gave up 3 bases and V 2 bases, and 8 bases lay outside the gene matches. Germline CDR1 and CDR2: KGHSH and LQKENI. The CDR3 nucleotides are TGTGCCAGCTCACCAGGACAGGGACTCGCGGACACTGAAGCTTTCTTT. Protein product: CASSPGQGLADTEAFF.

This clone was observed a handful of times. Other nucleotide sequences from this sample produce the same CDR3. V gene TRBV7-8 combines with J gene TRBJ1-1; possibly TRBD1 for D (5 bases). Trimming took 0 bases from V and 7 from J, leaving 12 bases between them. CDR1 SGHVS and CDR2 FQNEAQ come from the germline V gene. The CDR3 runs to 14 residues. As DNA, the CDR3 is TGTGCCAGCAGCTTAGCCGGGGGATCAGGTGAAGCTTTCTTT. Its translation: CASSLAGGSGEAFF.

The CDR3 region is CASSLDQQRGAAFYNEQFF. The CDR3 nucleotides read TGTGCCAGCAGCTTAGATCAACAACGGGGGGCCGCCTTTTACAATGAGCAGTTCTTC. V gene TRBV11-1 combines with J gene TRBJ2-1, with D perhaps TRBD2 (7 bases). Trimming took 1 base from V and 4 from J, leaving 23 bases between them. Germline values: CDR1 SGHAT, CDR2 FQDESV (reference sequence). The CDR3 spans 19 residues.

The sample holds a few counts of this clone. The rearrangement uses TRBV6-1 and TRBJ1-2; D uncertain. The V and J ends lost 1 base and 4 bases respectively, with 13 bases between them. Looked up from germline, CDR1 is MNHNS and CDR2 is SASEGT. There are 15 residues in the CDR3. CDR3 DNA sequence: TGTGCCAGCAGTGAAGGACTCCCGGTGGCCTATGGCTACACCTTC. Its translation: CASSEGLPVAYGYTF.